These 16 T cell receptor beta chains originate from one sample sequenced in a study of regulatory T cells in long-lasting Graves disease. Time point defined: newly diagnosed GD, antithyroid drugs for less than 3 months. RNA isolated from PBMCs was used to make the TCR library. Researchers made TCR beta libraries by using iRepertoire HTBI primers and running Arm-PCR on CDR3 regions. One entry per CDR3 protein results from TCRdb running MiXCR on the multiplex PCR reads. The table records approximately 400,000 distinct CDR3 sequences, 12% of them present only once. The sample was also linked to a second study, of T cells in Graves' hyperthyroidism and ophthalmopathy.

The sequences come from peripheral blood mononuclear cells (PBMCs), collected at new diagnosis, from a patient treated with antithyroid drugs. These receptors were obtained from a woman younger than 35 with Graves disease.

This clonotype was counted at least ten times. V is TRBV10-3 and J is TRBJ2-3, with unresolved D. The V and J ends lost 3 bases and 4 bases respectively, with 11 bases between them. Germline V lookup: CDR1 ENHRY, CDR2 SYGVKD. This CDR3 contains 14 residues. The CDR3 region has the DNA TGTGCCATCAGTGAAAGAGAGTCGTCAGATACGCAGTATTTT. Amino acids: CAISERESSDTQYF.

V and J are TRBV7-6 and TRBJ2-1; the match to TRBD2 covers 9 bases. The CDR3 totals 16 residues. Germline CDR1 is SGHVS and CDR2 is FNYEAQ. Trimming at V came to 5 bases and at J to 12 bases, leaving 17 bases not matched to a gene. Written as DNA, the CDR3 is TGTGCCAGCAGCCCGGAACTAGCGGGCTCTAATGAGTGGCAGTTCTTC. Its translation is CASSPELAGSNEWQFF.

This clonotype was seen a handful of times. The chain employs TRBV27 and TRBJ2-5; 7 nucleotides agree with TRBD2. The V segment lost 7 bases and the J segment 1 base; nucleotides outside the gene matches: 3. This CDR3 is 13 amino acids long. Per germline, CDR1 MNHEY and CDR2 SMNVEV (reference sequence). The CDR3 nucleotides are TGTGCCAGCAAAAGCGGGGCCCAAGAGACCCAGTACTTC. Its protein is CASKSGAQETQYF.

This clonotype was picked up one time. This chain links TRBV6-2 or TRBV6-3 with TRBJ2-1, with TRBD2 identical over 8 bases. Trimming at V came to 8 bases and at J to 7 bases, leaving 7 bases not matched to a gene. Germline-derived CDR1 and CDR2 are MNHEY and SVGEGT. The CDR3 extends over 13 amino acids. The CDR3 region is CASLSGSPNEQFF. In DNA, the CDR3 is TGTGCCAGCTTAAGCGGGAGTCCTAATGAGCAGTTCTTC.

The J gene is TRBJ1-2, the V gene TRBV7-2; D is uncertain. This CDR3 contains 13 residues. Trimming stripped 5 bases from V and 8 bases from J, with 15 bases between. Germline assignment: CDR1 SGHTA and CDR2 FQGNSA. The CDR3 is CASSPLPREGYTF. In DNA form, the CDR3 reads TGTGCCAGCAGCCCCTTACCACGCGAAGGCTACACCTTC.

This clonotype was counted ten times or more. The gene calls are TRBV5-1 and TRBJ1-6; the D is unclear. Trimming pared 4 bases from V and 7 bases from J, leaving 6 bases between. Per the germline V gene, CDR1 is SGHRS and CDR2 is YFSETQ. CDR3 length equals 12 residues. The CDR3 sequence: CASSTENSPLHF. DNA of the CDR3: TGCGCCAGCAGCACAGAAAATTCACCCCTCCACTTT.

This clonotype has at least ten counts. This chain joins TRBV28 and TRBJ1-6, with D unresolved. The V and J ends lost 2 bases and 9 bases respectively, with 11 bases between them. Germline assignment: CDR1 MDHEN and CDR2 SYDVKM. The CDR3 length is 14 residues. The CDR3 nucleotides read TGTGCCAGCAGTTTACCAGGACGGGTTTCACCCCTCCACTTT. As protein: CASSLPGRVSPLHF.

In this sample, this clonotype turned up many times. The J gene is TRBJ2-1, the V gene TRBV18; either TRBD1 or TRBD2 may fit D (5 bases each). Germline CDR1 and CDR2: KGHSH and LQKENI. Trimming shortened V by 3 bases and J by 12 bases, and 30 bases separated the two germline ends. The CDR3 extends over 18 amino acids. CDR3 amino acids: CASSPKNRTEHLTGGQFF. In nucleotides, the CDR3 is TGTGCCAGCTCACCTAAGAATAGAACGGAGCATCTTACAGGAGGGCAGTTCTTC.

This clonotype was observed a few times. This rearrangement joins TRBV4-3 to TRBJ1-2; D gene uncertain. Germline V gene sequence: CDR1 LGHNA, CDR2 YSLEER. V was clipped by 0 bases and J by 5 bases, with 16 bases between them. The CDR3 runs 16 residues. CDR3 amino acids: CASSQDRALLGYGYTF. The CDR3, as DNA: TGCGCCAGCAGCCAAGATCGGGCGCTATTGGGGTATGGCTACACCTTC.

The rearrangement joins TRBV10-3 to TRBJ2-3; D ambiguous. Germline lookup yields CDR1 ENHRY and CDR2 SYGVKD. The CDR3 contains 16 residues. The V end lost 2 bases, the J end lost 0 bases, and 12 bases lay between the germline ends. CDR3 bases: TGTGCCATCAGTGAGAGCGCGATAGAGAGCACAGATACGCAGTATTTT. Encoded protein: CAISESAIESTDTQYF.

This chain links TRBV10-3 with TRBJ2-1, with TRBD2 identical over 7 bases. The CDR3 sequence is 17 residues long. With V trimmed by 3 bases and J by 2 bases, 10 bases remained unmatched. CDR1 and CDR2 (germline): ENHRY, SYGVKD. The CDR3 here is CAISDILREGTYNEQFF. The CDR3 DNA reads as TGTGCCATCAGTGATATTTTGAGGGAGGGGACCTACAATGAGCAGTTCTTC.

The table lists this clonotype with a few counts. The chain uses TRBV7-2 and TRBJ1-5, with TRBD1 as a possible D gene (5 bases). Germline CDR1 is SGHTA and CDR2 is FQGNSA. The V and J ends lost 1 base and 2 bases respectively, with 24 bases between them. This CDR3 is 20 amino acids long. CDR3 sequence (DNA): TGTGCCAGCAGCTTAGTTGAAACGCAACTCGGGGCAGGGCGCAATCAGCCCCAGCATTTT. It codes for CASSLVETQLGAGRNQPQHF.

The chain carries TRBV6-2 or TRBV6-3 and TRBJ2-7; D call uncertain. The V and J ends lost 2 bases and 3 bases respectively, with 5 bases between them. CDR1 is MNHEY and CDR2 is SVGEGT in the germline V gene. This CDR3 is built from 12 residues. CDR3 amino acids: CASSYDGYEQYV. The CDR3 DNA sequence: TGTGCCAGCAGTTACGATGGCTACGAGCAGTACGTC.

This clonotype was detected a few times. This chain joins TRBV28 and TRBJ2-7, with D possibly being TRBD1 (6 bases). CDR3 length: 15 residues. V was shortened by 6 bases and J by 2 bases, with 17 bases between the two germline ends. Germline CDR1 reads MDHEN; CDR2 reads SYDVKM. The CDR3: CASSLLTGYTYEQYF. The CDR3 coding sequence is TGTGCCAGCAGCCTTCTGACAGGATATACCTACGAGCAGTACTTC.

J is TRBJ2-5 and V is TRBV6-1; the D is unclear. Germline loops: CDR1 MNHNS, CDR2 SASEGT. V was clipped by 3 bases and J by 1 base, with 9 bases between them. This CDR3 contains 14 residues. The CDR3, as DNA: TGTGCCAGCAGTGATGGGTTCGCCCAAGAGACCCAGTACTTC. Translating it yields CASSDGFAQETQYF.

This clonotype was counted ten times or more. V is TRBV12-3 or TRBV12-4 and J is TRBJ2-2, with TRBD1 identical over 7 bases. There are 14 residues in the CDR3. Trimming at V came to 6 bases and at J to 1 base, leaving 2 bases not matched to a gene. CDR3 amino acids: CASSRQGNTGELFF. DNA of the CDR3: TGTGCCAGCAGCCGACAGGGGAACACCGGGGAGCTGTTTTTT.